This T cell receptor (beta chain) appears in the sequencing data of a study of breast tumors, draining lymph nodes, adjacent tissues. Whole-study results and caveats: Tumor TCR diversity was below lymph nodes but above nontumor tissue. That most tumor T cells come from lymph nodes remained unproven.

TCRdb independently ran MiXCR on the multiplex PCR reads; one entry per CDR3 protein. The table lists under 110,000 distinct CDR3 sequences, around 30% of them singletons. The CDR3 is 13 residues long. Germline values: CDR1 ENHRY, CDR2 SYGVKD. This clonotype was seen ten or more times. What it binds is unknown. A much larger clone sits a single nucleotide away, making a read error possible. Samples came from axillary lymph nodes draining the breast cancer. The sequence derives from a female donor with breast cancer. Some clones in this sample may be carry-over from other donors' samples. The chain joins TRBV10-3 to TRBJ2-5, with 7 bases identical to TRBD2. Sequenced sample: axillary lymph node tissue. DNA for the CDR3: TGTGCCGTCAGTGCTGTGGGAGGGCAGACCCAGTACTTC. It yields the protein CAVSAVGGQTQYF.